These 2 T cell receptor beta chains came from one sample sequenced in a study of T cell responses to AZD1222 COVID-19 vaccine. Some clones are missing from TCRdb's copy, which holds only in-frame ones; the method was immunoSEQ multiplex PCR. The sample comprises 150,000 to 200,000 clones, around 92% of which are singletons, and over 1% rests with the top ten. The specimen comprised peripheral blood, sampled on day 0 of AZD1222 vaccination. The receptors shown here come from an adult in good health.

The V and J genes are TRBV14 and TRBJ2-7; no definite D call. CDR1 is SGHDN, CDR2 FVKESK, per germline. Trimming shortened V by 4 bases and J by 2 bases, and 6 bases separated the two germline ends. There are 12 residues in the CDR3. The CDR3 region is CASSPFAYEQYF. DNA of the CDR3: TGTGCCAGCAGCCCGTTTGCCTACGAGCAGTACTTC.

This chain joins TRBV10-2 and TRBJ2-5, with 13 nucleotides matching TRBD2. Losses at the gene ends were 9 bases for V and 2 bases for J; bases not matched to a gene: 6. This CDR3 region has 15 residues. The germline V gene encodes CDR1 WSHSY and CDR2 SAAADI. CDR3 in amino acids: CASQGLAGSQETQYF. Written as DNA, the CDR3 is TGCGCCAGTCAGGGACTAGCGGGGTCTCAAGAGACCCAGTACTTC.